This entry lists 20 T cell receptor beta chains sequenced from one sample in a study. TCRdb re-called the reads with MiXCR, one entry per CDR3 protein. The sample holds approximately 1,500 distinct CDR3 sequences, approximately 20% seen once. Material: CD8+ T cells (not recorded whether cultured). All receptors derive from a female donor.

The sample holds one count of this clonotype. At one of its ends the junction is not consistent with the germline gene, which may arise from a read error. The V and J genes are TRBV27 and TRBJ2-7; TRBD2 might be the D (6 bases). CDR1 is MNHEY and CDR2 is SMNVEV in the germline V gene (reference sequence). The CDR3 sequence is 12 residues long. The CDR3 region is CVSRTGAYEQYF. The CDR3 nucleotides read TGTGTCAGCAGAACGGGGGCCTACGAGCAGTACTTC.

By frequency in the sample, this clonotype is large. J is TRBJ2-4 and V is TRBV9; D is perhaps TRBD1 or TRBD2 (5 bases each). The germline CDR1 and CDR2 sequences are SGDLS and YYNGEE. Trimming cost V 7 bases and J 8 bases, with 22 bases left between them. The CDR3 totals 15 residues. CDR3 in amino acids: CASSIGSAMGDIQYF. DNA of the CDR3: TGTGCCAGCTCAATAGGGAGCGCAATGGGGGACATTCAGTACTTC.

Remarks on this clonotype: This could be a read error, since a much larger clone is one nucleotide away. V is TRBV4-1 and J is TRBJ2-2; D gene uncertain. Germline V gene data show CDR1 as MGHRA and CDR2 as YSYEKL. The CDR3 extends over 13 amino acids. The V gene lost 4 bases and the J gene lost 10 bases, with 13 bases spanning the gap. CDR3 in DNA: TGCGCCAGCAGCCTACCCCGTGTCGTGGAGCTGTTTTTT. Translation gives CASSLPRVVELFF.

In the case of this clonotype: This sequence may be a read error, since a much larger clone differs from it by one base. V and J are TRBV4-2 and TRBJ1-2; unclear D gene. Germline loops: CDR1 LGHNA, CDR2 YNFKEQ. This CDR3 comprises 13 residues. The CDR3 is CTSSHEGSGGCTF. CDR3 sequence (DNA): TGTACCAGCAGCCACGAGGGTTCGGGTGGCTGCACCTTC.

By sample share, this clonotype is medium-sized (0.01 to 0.1%). V gene TRBV12-3 or TRBV12-4 combines with J gene TRBJ2-7; 7 bases match TRBD1. The length of the CDR3 is 15 residues. V dropped 3 bases and J dropped 2; count of bases not matched to a gene: 7. CDR3 amino acids: CASSFEGQLAYEQYF. CDR3 in DNA: TGTGCCAGCAGTTTTGAGGGACAGCTCGCCTACGAGCAGTACTTC.

This clonotype rates as medium-sized. V usage is TRBV5-4 and J usage is TRBJ2-7; 8 bases map to TRBD2. Germline V gene lookup returns CDR1 SGHNT and CDR2 YYREEE (reference sequence). V shed 9 bases, J shed 5 bases, and the junction held 4 bases outside the gene matches. The CDR3 is 11 amino acids. DNA for the CDR3: TGTGCCACCCGGCGGGGGGACGAGCAGTACTTC. It encodes CATRRGDEQYF.

By sample fraction, this clonotype is medium-sized. The chain has TRBV4-2 and TRBJ1-2; no clear D. Germline loops: CDR1 LGHNA, CDR2 YNFKEQ. Trimming removed 3 bases from V and 7 bases from J, with 12 bases in between. CDR3 length equals 13 residues. CDR3 region: CASSHESSGGYTF. Here the CDR3 DNA reads TGTGCCAGCAGCCACGAGAGTTCGGGTGGCTACACCTTC.

This clonotype was seen more than once but under ten times. Since a much larger clone is just one base distant, this may be a read error. The chain combines TRBV2 with TRBJ2-3, with D possibly TRBD1 on 6 matching bases. The CDR3 spans 13 residues. Germline CDR1 is SNHLY and CDR2 is FYNNEI. The V end was cut by 6 bases, the J end by 1 base, with 8 bases between. In DNA, the CDR3 is TGTGCCAGCAGGGGGACACGCACAGATACGCAGTATTTT. This codes for CASRGTRTDTQYF.

By sample share, this clonotype is medium-sized. This chain uses TRBV5-5 with TRBJ2-3; D is unresolved. The CDR3 is 13 amino acids. Germline V gives CDR1 SGHKS, CDR2 YYEKEE (reference sequence). Trimming shortened V by 0 bases and J by 10 bases, and 12 bases separated the two germline ends. The CDR3 spells CASSLELGNPQYF. The CDR3 DNA reads TGTGCCAGCAGCTTGGAGTTAGGGAATCCGCAGTATTTT.

Worth noting for this clonotype: One end of the junction fails to match germline, which may point to a read error. V gene TRBV29-1 combines with J gene TRBJ1-2; TRBD1 aligns across 10 bases. CDR3 length equals 15 residues. Germline CDR1 reads SQVTM; CDR2 reads ANQGSEA. CDR3 in amino acids: CSVDGQGDFNYGYTF. CDR3 sequence (DNA): TGCAGCGTTGATGGACAGGGGGACTTTAACTATGGATACACCTTC.

On this clonotype itself: Given a much more abundant clone one base away, this may be a read error. The chain couples TRBV7-8 to TRBJ2-7; 12 nucleotides align to TRBD2. The CDR3 runs to 15 residues. Germline V gene sequence: CDR1 SGHVS, CDR2 FQNEAQ. For the CDR3, the DNA is TGTGCCGGCAGCTTGCAAACTAGCGGGAGGCACGAGCAGTACTTC. Translating gives CAGSLQTSGRHEQYF. The full variable domain, its missing parts supplied by reference TRBV7-8 and TRBJ2-7, is GAGVSQSPRYKVAKRGQDVALRCDPISGHVSLFWYQQALGQGPEFLTYFQNEAQLDKSGLPSDRFFAERPEGSVSTLKIQRTQQEDSAVYLCAGSLQTSGRHEQYFGPGTRLTVT.

By its share, this clonotype is large. The chain has TRBV29-1 and TRBJ2-7; D is uncertain. CDR3 length: 11 residues. V lost 4 bases to trimming and J lost 2 bases, with 6 bases between them. Germline loops: CDR1 SQVTM, CDR2 ANQGSEA. CDR3 nucleotide sequence: TGCAGCGTTGGCCAGACCTACGAGCAGTACTTC. Amino acids: CSVGQTYEQYF.

The sample holds a few counts of this clonotype. This clone may be a read error of a much larger clone one base away. In DNA form, the CDR3 reads TGTGCCAGCAGCCGGGGCTCCTCTAGCACAGATACGCAGTATTTT. Translation gives CASSRGSSSTDTQYF. The J gene is TRBJ2-3, the V gene TRBV14; the D gene is possibly TRBD1 (5 bases). Trimming removed 4 bases at V and 0 bases at J, with 11 bases between. The CDR3 has 15 amino acids. Germline V lookup: CDR1 SGHDN, CDR2 FVKESK.

On this clonotype: The conserved closing phenylalanine or tryptophan is absent in this CDR3, likely reflecting a read error. V usage is TRBV7-9 and J usage is TRBJ2-1, with D unresolved. Trimming removed 8 bases from V and 4 bases from J, with 15 bases in between. This CDR3 comprises 14 residues. Per the germline V gene, CDR1 is SEHNR and CDR2 is FQNEAQ (reference sequence). CDR3 in DNA: TGTGCCAGCCTCGTCGTAGGTTTTTACAATGAGCAGTTCTTA. Protein: CASLVVGFYNEQFL.

This clonotype is deemed large. The chain uses TRBV20-1 and TRBJ2-2; a possible D gene is TRBD1 (6 bases). The CDR3 runs to 14 residues. Germline V CDR1 and CDR2: DFQATT, SNEGSKA (reference sequence). V lost 6 bases to trimming and J lost 4 bases, with 15 bases between them. CDR3 nucleotides: TGCAGTGCCACACAGGGCTGGCTCACCGGGGAGCTGTTTTTT. It is translated as CSATQGWLTGELFF.

This clonotype counts as medium-sized. The chain links TRBV6-7 to TRBJ1-2, with D possibly matching TRBD1 (5 bases). TRBV6-7 carries the ORF label, with uncertain function. This CDR3 contains 14 residues. V gave up 5 bases and J gave up 5 bases, with 15 bases separating them. This chain's CDR3 is CASSPQTGLYGYTF. CDR3 bases: TGTGCCAGCAGTCCCCAAACAGGTTTATATGGCTACACCTTC.

About this clonotype itself: Because the CDR3 is missing its conserved closing phenylalanine or tryptophan, this is likely a read error. Because the CDR3's place on the DNA is in doubt, the DNA is left out and the CDR3 is given as listed by TCRdb. This chain joins TRBV20-1 and TRBJ2-7; the tabulated D call, TRBD1, remains unverified against the DNA. Germline values: CDR1 DFQATT, CDR2 SNEGSKA (reference sequence). The CDR3 is 13 residues long, ends included. Here the CDR3 reads CSAGDREPYEQCS.

This clonotype is labeled as medium-sized. The chain recombines TRBV2 with TRBJ2-3; 8 positions agree with TRBD1. J was trimmed by 1 base and V by 5 bases; bases with no gene match: 2. In germline, CDR1 is SNHLY, CDR2 FYNNEI. The CDR3 totals 14 residues. The chain's CDR3 is CASSRTGRTDTQYF. As DNA, the CDR3 is TGTGCCAGCAGTCGGACAGGGCGCACAGATACGCAGTATTTT.

This clonotype is medium-sized (0.01 to 0.1%) by share. This chain uses TRBV20-1 with TRBJ2-2; 8 nucleotides align to TRBD2. V shed 5 bases and J 5 bases; nucleotides not matched to a gene: 10. The CDR3 sequence is 15 residues long. The germline gives CDR1 DFQATT, CDR2 SNEGSKA (reference sequence). The CDR3 sequence is CSAQAGTSETGELFF. CDR3 bases: TGCAGTGCTCAAGCCGGGACTAGTGAGACCGGGGAGCTGTTTTTT.

Within the sample, this clonotype is medium-sized. The CDR3 reads CSVVPRGTEAFF. CDR3 DNA sequence: TGCAGCGTCGTCCCAAGGGGAACTGAAGCTTTCTTT. The rearrangement links TRBV29-1 to TRBJ1-1, with D possibly being TRBD1 (5 bases). There are 12 residues in the CDR3. V shed 6 bases and J shed 5 bases, with 13 bases lying between them. CDR1 SQVTM and CDR2 ANQGSEA come from the germline V gene.